This TCR beta chain was identified in a study of blood T cell repertoires in COVID-19. In the study overall: The cDNA or gDNA used as material had been derived from T cells, B-cell-depleted T cells, or PBMCs.

Germline CDR1 reads SGHKS; CDR2 reads YYEKEE (reference sequence). V shed 3 bases and J 7 bases; nucleotides not matched to a gene: 3. The length of the CDR3 is 12 residues. In the authors' methods: From reference gene primer amplification, estimates of nucleated cell counts were derived. Some clones are missing from TCRdb's copy, which holds only in-frame ones; the method was immunoSEQ multiplex PCR. The DNA was the basis for D and trimming; V, J and clone size are from that table. This sample yields around 120,000 clones, of which 70% to 90% are seen a single time; approximately 2.2% belongs to the top ten. Those enrolled, adults aged roughly 18 to 90 years, came from about two dozen US areas.

This clonotype was sampled from a woman between 45 and 60 years old who had recovered from COVID-19. The genes are TRBV5-5 and TRBJ1-2; 7 positions agree with TRBD1. What was sequenced was PBMCs or T cells enriched from blood (not recorded which). The CDR3 loop reads CASSSGGFGYTF. CDR3 bases: TGTGCCAGCAGCTCAGGGGGTTTTGGCTACACCTTC.